A single T cell receptor beta chain is shown here with its context. Its antigen remains unknown. This sample was taken from a study of T cell responses to AZD1222 COVID-19 vaccine. Findings and caveats of the study: Two AZD1222 doses significantly raised spike-specific TCR breadth and depth over controls.

CDR1 and CDR2 (germline): SGDLS, YYNGEE. The CDR3 length is 15 residues. V lost 4 bases, J lost 2 bases, and 16 bases lay in between. Generated by immunoSEQ multiplex PCR, the TCRdb table keeps only in-frame clones and is missing some. Here the sample spans 130,000 to 150,000 clones, more than 85% being singletons. The TCR was taken from an adult in good health. The input for sequencing was peripheral blood, taken on day 0 of AZD1222 vaccination. The V gene is TRBV9, the J gene TRBJ2-7; a possible D gene is TRBD2 (6 bases). The CDR3 protein is CASSPRERRTYEQYF. The DNA of the CDR3 is TGTGCCAGCAGCCCCCGGGAGAGGAGGACCTACGAGCAGTACTTC.